This passage covers 4 T cell receptor beta chains from one sample sequenced in a study of T cells expressing NK-cell markers. TCRdb reanalyzed the 5' RACE reads, giving one entry per CDR3 protein sequence and no DNA. Here the sample table reports 150,000 to 200,000 distinct CDR3 sequences. What was sequenced was blood T cells: a sorted CD56 or NKG2C T cell subset, CD4+ or CD8+ T cells, or bulk PBMC T cells (not recorded which). Receptors were obtained from a woman between 18 and 70 years old in good health.

The chain combines TRBV7-2 with TRBJ2-1; the TCRdb call, TRBD1, lacks DNA for checking. The CDR3 has 15 amino acids. Germline V gene data show CDR1 as SGHTA and CDR2 as FQGNSA. CDR3 residues: CASSITWRSGDEQFF.

CDR3: CASSTHRGQGIRELFF. V gene TRBV11-2 combines with J gene TRBJ1-4; TCRdb's D call, TRBD1, is unchecked because there is no DNA. The CDR3 is 16 residues long. Germline V lookup: CDR1 SGHAT, CDR2 FQNNGV. Complete variable domain (other parts from reference TRBV11-2 and TRBJ1-4): EAGVAQSPRYKIIEKRQSVAFWCNPISGHATLYWYQQILGQGPKLLIQFQNNGVVDDSQLPKDRFSAERLKGVDSTLKIQPAKLEDSAVYLCASSTHRGQGIRELFFGSGTQLSVL.

This chain uses TRBV28 with TRBJ2-3; absent DNA, TCRdb's TRBD2 call cannot be checked. CDR3 size: 17 residues. Per germline, CDR1 MDHEN and CDR2 SYDVKM. CDR3 region: CASSLQGLAGSTDTQYF.

The chain links TRBV20-1 to TRBJ2-1; TCRdb proposes TRBD1, but this gene call is untestable without DNA. The CDR3 has 11 residues. The V gene's germline CDR1 is DFQATT and CDR2 SNEGSKA (reference sequence). The CDR3 loop is CRSSGKGEQFF.